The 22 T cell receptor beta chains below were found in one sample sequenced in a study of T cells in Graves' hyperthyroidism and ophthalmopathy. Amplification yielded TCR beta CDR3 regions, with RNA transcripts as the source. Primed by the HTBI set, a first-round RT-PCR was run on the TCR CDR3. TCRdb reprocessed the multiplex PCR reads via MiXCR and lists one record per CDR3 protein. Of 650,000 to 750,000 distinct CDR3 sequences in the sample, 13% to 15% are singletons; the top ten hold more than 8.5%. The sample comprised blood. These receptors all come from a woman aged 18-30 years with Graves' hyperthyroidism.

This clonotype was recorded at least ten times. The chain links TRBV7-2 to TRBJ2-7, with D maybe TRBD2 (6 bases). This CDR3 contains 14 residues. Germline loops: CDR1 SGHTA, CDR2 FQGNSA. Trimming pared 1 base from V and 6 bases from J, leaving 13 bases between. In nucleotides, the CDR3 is TGTGCCAGCAGCTTAGACGGGACTGTTCGCGAGCAGTACTTC. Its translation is CASSLDGTVREQYF.

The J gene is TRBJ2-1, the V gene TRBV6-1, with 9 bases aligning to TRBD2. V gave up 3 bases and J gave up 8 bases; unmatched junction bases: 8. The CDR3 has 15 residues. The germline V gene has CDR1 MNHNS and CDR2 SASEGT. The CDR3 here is CASSDRAGGPYEQFF. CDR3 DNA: TGTGCCAGCAGTGATCGTGCGGGAGGGCCCTATGAGCAGTTCTTC.

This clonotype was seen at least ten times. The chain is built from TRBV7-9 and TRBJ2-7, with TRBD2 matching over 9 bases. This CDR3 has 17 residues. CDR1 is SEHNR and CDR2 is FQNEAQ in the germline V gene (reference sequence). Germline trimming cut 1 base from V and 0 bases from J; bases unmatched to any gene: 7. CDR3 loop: CASSLGEREVASYEQYF. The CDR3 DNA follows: TGTGCCAGCAGCTTAGGAGAGCGGGAGGTGGCCTCCTACGAGCAGTACTTC. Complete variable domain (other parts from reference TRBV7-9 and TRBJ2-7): DTGVSQNPRHKITKRGQNVTFRCDPISEHNRLYWYRQTLGQGPEFLTYFQNEAQLEKSRLLSDRFSAERPKGSFSTLEIQRTEQGDSAMYLCASSLGEREVASYEQYFGPGTRLTVT.

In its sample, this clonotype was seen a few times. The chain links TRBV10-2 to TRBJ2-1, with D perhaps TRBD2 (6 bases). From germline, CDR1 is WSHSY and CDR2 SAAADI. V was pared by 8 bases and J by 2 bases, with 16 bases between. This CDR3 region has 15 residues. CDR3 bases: TGCGCCAGCGCTCAAGGGGCGGGGACCTACAATGAGCAGTTCTTC. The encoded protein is CASAQGAGTYNEQFF.

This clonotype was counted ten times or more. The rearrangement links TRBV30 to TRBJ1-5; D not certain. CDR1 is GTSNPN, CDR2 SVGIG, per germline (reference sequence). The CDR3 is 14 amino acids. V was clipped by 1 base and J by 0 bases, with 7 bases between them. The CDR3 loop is CAWSEIYSNQPQHF. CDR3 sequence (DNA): TGTGCCTGGAGTGAGATCTATAGCAATCAGCCCCAGCATTTT.

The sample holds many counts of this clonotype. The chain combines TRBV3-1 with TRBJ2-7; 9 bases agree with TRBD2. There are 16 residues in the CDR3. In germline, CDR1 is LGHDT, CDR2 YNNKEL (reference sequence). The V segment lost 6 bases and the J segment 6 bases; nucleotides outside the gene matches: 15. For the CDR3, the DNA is TGTGCCAGCAGACTGACCTACATTAGCGGGAGAACCGAGCAGTACTTC. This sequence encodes CASRLTYISGRTEQYF.

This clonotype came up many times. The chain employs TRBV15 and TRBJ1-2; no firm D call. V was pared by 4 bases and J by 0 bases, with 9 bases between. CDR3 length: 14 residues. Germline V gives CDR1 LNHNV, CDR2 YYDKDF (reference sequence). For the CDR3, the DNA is TGTGCCACCAGCAATTCTTGGGCTAACTATGGCTACACCTTC. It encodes CATSNSWANYGYTF.

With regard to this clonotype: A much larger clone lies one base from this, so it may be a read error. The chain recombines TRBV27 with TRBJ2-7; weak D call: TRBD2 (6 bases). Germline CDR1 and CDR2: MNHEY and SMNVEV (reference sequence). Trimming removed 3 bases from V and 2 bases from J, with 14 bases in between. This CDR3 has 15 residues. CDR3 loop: CASSLGGKSPYEQYF. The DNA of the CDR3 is TGTGCCAGCAGTTTGGGCGGGAAGAGCCCCTACGAGCAGTACTTC.

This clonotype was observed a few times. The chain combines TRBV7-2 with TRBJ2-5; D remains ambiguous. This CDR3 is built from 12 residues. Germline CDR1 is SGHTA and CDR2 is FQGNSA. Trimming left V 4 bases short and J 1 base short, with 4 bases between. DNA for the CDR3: TGTGCCAGCAGCTGGTTCCAAGAGACCCAGTACTTC. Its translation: CASSWFQETQYF.

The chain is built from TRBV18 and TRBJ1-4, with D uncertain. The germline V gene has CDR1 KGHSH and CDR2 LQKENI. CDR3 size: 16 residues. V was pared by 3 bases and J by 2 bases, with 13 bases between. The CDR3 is CASSPSQVGTNEKLFF. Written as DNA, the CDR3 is TGTGCCAGCTCACCTTCCCAGGTGGGGACTAATGAAAAACTGTTTTTT.

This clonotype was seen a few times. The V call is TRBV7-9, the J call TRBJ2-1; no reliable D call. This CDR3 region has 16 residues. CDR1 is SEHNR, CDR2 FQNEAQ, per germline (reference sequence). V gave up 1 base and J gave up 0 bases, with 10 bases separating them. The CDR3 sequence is CASSLGGSRSYNEQFF. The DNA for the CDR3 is TGTGCCAGCAGCTTAGGTGGCAGTCGCTCCTACAATGAGCAGTTCTTC. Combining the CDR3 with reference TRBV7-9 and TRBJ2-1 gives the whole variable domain DTGVSQNPRHKITKRGQNVTFRCDPISEHNRLYWYRQTLGQGPEFLTYFQNEAQLEKSRLLSDRFSAERPKGSFSTLEIQRTEQGDSAMYLCASSLGGSRSYNEQFFGPGTRLTVL.

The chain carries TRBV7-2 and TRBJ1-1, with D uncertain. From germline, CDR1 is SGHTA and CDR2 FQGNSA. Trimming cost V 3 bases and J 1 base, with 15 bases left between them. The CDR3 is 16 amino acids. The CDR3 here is CASSFNLGLRNTEAFF. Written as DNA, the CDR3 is TGTGCCAGCAGCTTCAACCTCGGACTTAGGAACACTGAAGCTTTCTTT.

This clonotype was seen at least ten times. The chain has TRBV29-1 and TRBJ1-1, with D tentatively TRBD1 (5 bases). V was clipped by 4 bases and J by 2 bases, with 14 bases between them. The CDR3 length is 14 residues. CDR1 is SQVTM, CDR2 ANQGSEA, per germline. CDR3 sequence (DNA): TGCAGCGTTGGGGGCAGGACGGCAAACACTGAAGCTTTCTTT. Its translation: CSVGGRTANTEAFF.

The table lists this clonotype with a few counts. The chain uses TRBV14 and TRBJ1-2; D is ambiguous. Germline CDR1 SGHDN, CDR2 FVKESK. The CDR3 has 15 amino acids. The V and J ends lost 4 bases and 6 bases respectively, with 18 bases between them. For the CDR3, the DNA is TGTGCCAGCAGCCTCCGACCAAGTCGGATTAATGGCTACACCTTC. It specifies CASSLRPSRINGYTF.

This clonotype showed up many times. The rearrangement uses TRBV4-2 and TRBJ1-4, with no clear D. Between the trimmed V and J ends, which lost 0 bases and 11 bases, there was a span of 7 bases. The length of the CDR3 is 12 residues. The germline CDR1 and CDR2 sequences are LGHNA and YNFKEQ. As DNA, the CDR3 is TGTGCCAGCAGCCAAGACCGGTCGAAACTGTTTTTT. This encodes CASSQDRSKLFF.

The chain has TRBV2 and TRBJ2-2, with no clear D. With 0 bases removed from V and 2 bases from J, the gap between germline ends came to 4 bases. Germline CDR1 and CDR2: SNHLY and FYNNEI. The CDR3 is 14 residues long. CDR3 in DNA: TGTGCCAGCAGTGAAGCGGCAAACACCGGGGAGCTGTTTTTT. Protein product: CASSEAANTGELFF.

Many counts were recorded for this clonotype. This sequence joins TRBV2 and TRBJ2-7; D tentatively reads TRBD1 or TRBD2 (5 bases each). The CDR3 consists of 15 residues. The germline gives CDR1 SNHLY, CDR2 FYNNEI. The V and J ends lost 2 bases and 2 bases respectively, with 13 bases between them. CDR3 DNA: TGTGCCAGCAGTGAATACAGGCGGGCCGCCTACGAGCAGTACTTC. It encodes CASSEYRRAAYEQYF.

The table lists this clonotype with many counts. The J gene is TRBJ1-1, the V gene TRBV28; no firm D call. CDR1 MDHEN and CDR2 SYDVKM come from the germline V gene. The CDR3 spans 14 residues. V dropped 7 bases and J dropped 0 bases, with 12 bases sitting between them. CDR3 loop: CASTLRVMNTEAFF. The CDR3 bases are TGTGCCAGCACCCTTAGGGTGATGAACACTGAAGCTTTCTTT.

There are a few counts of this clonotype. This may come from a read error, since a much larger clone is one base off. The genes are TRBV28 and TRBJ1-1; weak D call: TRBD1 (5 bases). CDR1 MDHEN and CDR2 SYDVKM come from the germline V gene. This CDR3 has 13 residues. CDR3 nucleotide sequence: TGTGCCAGCAGTTGGACAACGAACACTGGAGCTTTCTTT. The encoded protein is CASSWTTNTGAFF.

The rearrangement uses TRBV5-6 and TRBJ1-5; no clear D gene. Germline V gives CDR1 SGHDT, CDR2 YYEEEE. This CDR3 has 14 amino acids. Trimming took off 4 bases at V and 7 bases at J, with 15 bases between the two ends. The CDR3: CASSPNGVGQPQHF. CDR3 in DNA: TGTGCCAGCAGCCCAAACGGGGTGGGACAGCCCCAGCATTTT.

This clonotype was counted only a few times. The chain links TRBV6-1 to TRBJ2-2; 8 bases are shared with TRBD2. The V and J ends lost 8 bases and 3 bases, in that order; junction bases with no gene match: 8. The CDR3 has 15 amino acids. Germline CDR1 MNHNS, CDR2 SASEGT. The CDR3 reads CASPARAGDTGELFF. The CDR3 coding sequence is TGTGCCAGCCCCGCCAGAGCGGGGGACACCGGGGAGCTGTTTTTT.

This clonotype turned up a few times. The chain's CDR3 is CASSDNEGITQYF. In DNA, the CDR3 is TGTGCCAGCAGTGATAATGAGGGGATCACGCAGTATTTT. The chain uses TRBV27 and TRBJ2-3; D possibly uses TRBD1 or TRBD2 (5 bases each). Per germline, CDR1 MNHEY and CDR2 SMNVEV (reference sequence). V was trimmed by 5 bases and J by 9 bases, leaving 15 bases between them. This CDR3 comprises 13 residues.